This passage covers 31 T cell receptor beta chains from one sample sequenced in a study of OX40 agonist ivuxolimab in advanced cancers. The library came from the immunoSEQ multiplex PCR assay. Sourced from immuneACCESS, this table was stored by TCRdb with only in-frame sequences that have V and J called. A share of the clones is absent; for the studies checked, an unresolved V gene accounts for under half, and the remainder has no known explanation. The sample includes approximately 38,000 clones, with approximately 80% observed a single time. Around a fifth of the sample is held by the ten biggest clonotypes. The input for sequencing was CD4+ or CD8+ T cells sorted from blood, taken in a trial of the OX40 agonist ivuxolimab. The receptors here all came from an adult with an advanced solid tumor such as melanoma, head and neck, liver or kidney cancer.

The chain uses TRBV19 and TRBJ2-1; the D gene is possibly TRBD2 (6 bases). Trimming left V 6 bases short and J 0 bases short, with 12 bases between. CDR1 and CDR2 (germline): LNHDA, SQIVND (reference sequence). The CDR3 runs 15 residues. In nucleotides, the CDR3 is TGTGCCAGTAGAATCGGGGGAAGCTCCTACAATGAGCAGTTCTTC. Its protein product is CASRIGGSSYNEQFF.

The V gene is TRBV5-1, the J gene TRBJ2-3, with 11 bases lining up with TRBD2. The CDR3 consists of 19 residues. V shed 0 bases and J 2 bases; nucleotides not matched to a gene: 11. Germline CDR1 SGHRS, CDR2 YFSETQ. CDR3 region: CASSLAGRLAGTVTDTQYF. As DNA, the CDR3 is TGCGCCAGCAGCTTGGCCGGGAGACTAGCGGGGACGGTCACAGATACGCAGTATTTT.

This clone has a single count. This sequence joins TRBV4-1 and TRBJ2-3; D ambiguous. Germline V gene data show CDR1 as MGHRA and CDR2 as YSYEKL. The CDR3 has 12 residues. The ends were cut back, 1 base at V and 4 bases at J, with 3 bases in the middle. The CDR3 loop is CASSQGADTQYF. CDR3 DNA: TGCGCCAGCAGCCAAGGGGCAGATACGCAGTATTTT.

The V call is TRBV5-6, the J call TRBJ2-2; 8 bases line up with TRBD1. J was trimmed by 4 bases and V by 5 bases; bases with no gene match: 7. CDR1 is SGHDT, CDR2 YYEEEE, per germline. This CDR3 region has 15 residues. DNA of the CDR3: TGTGCCAGCAGTTCCGGACAGGGCCGCACCGGGGAGCTGTTTTTT. This gives the protein CASSSGQGRTGELFF.

This clone was detected only a few times. An end of the junction does not agree with germline; a read error may underlie this. V is TRBV27 and J is TRBJ2-7; D possibly uses TRBD1 or TRBD2 (6 bases each). Looked up from germline, CDR1 is MNHEY and CDR2 is SMNVEV (reference sequence). The CDR3 has 13 amino acids. The chain's CDR3 is CARKGDGGYAQYF. The CDR3 nucleotides read TGTGCCAGGAAAGGAGACGGGGGCTACGCGCAGTACTTC.

The J gene is TRBJ1-1, the V gene TRBV7-9; D remains unclear. This CDR3 has 12 residues. CDR1 and CDR2 (germline): SEHNR, FQNEAQ (reference sequence). V was clipped by 3 bases and J by 5 bases, with 7 bases between them. CDR3 protein: CASSFLGTEAFF. The CDR3 coding sequence is TGTGCCAGCAGCTTCTTAGGGACTGAAGCTTTCTTT.

This chain uses TRBV19 with TRBJ2-3; D remains ambiguous. This CDR3 has 12 residues. Germline values: CDR1 LNHDA, CDR2 SQIVND (reference sequence). Trimming removed 5 bases from V and 1 base from J, with 4 bases in between. Here the CDR3 reads CASSGRTDTQYF. The CDR3 DNA follows: TGTGCCAGTAGTGGGCGCACAGATACGCAGTATTTT.

V and J are TRBV5-1 and TRBJ2-5; 8 bases line up with TRBD1. V was clipped by 4 bases and J by 0 bases; unmatched bases: 8. Per the germline V gene, CDR1 is SGHRS and CDR2 is YFSETQ. The CDR3 is 16 residues long. In DNA, the CDR3 is TGCGCCAGCAGCATAGGGACAGGAACATACCAAGAGACCCAGTACTTC. It codes for CASSIGTGTYQETQYF.

The chain couples TRBV5-1 to TRBJ2-2, with 8 bases aligning to TRBD1. Per the germline V gene, CDR1 is SGHRS and CDR2 is YFSETQ. V shed 2 bases and J 5 bases; nucleotides not matched to a gene: 2. The CDR3 totals 14 residues. The DNA for the CDR3 is TGCGCCAGCAGCTTCACAGGGGGGACCGGGGAGCTGTTTTTT. Translating gives CASSFTGGTGELFF.

This chain links TRBV15 with TRBJ2-5; the D gene is possibly TRBD2 (7 bases). Between the trimmed V and J ends, which lost 3 bases and 5 bases, there was a span of 16 bases. This CDR3 contains 15 residues. The germline V gene encodes CDR1 LNHNV and CDR2 YYDKDF (reference sequence). The CDR3 region is CATSSLQGRGETQYF. CDR3 bases: TGTGCCACCAGCAGCCTCCAGGGGAGGGGGGAGACCCAGTACTTC. The complete variable domain, with remaining parts taken from reference TRBV15 and TRBJ2-5, reads DAMVIQNPRYQVTQFGKPVTLSCSQTLNHNVMYWYQQKSSQAPKLLFHYYDKDFNNEADTPDNFQSRRPNTSFCFLDIRSPGLGDTAMYLCATSSLQGRGETQYFGPGTRLLVL.

V usage is TRBV11-1 and J usage is TRBJ1-4, with a weak D call TRBD1 (5 bases). V was shortened by 1 base and J by 8 bases, with 14 bases between the two germline ends. The CDR3 has 15 residues. CDR1 SGHAT and CDR2 FQDESV come from the germline V gene (reference sequence). The CDR3 loop is CASSLVGLSGEKLFF. The DNA for the CDR3 is TGTGCCAGCAGCTTAGTGGGACTGTCGGGGGAAAAACTGTTTTTT.

The rearrangement links TRBV13 to TRBJ2-5, with 7 bases fitting TRBD2. V trimming: 5 bases; J trimming: 5 bases; junction bases outside the gene matches: 8. Germline CDR1 reads PRHDT; CDR2 reads FYEKMQ (reference sequence). The CDR3 spans 14 residues. CDR3 region: CASSPGGASETQYF. DNA of the CDR3: TGTGCCAGCAGCCCGGGAGGTGCGAGCGAGACCCAGTACTTC.

The V and J genes are TRBV27 and TRBJ2-3; D is unclear. Trimming pared 6 bases from V and 2 bases from J, leaving 3 bases between. This CDR3 has 11 amino acids. The germline gives CDR1 MNHEY, CDR2 SMNVEV (reference sequence). The CDR3 DNA sequence: TGTGCCAGCAGATACACAGATACGCAGTATTTT. Translating it yields CASRYTDTQYF.

V gene TRBV4-3 combines with J gene TRBJ1-4; 9 nucleotides line up with TRBD1. Per germline, CDR1 LGHNA and CDR2 YSLEER. CDR3 size: 16 residues. The junction had 7 bases not matched to a gene; V was cut back by 3 bases and J by 5 bases. In nucleotides, the CDR3 is TGCGCCAGCAGCCATGCAACCGGGACAGGGAATGAAAAACTGTTTTTT. This translates into CASSHATGTGNEKLFF.

The gene calls are TRBV6-4 and TRBJ2-3; possibly TRBD1 or TRBD2 for D (6 bases each). CDR3 size: 16 residues. Looked up from germline, CDR1 is MRHNA and CDR2 is SNTAGT. V lost 0 bases to trimming and J lost 6 bases, with 16 bases between them. The CDR3 sequence: CASSDSPGGLSDTQYF. The CDR3 nucleotides are TGTGCCAGCAGTGACTCGCCCGGGGGCCTGAGTGATACGCAGTATTTT.

This chain links TRBV27 with TRBJ1-2, with D possibly TRBD1 on 5 matching bases. The germline V gene has CDR1 MNHEY and CDR2 SMNVEV (reference sequence). Trimming removed 0 bases at V and 6 bases at J, with 11 bases between. This CDR3 region has 14 residues. CDR3 region: CASSLSPGPNGYTF. As DNA, the CDR3 is TGTGCCAGCAGTTTATCCCCAGGGCCAAATGGCTACACCTTC.

The chain employs TRBV7-3 and TRBJ2-1; 11 bases are shared with TRBD2. V trimming: 5 bases; J trimming: 0 bases; junction bases outside the gene matches: 3. The germline V gene encodes CDR1 SGHTA and CDR2 FQGTGA. The CDR3 has 16 amino acids. The CDR3 spells CASSVTSGSSYNEQFF. For the CDR3, the DNA is TGTGCCAGCAGCGTTACTAGCGGGAGCTCCTACAATGAGCAGTTCTTC.

This chain connects TRBV7-7 to TRBJ2-7, with D possibly TRBD1 on 5 matching bases. V was trimmed by 5 bases and J by 0 bases, leaving 11 bases between them. Germline lookup yields CDR1 SSHAT and CDR2 FNYEAQ (reference sequence). This CDR3 comprises 14 residues. This CDR3 reads CASSKTDSSYEQYF. Here the CDR3 DNA reads TGTGCCAGCAGCAAGACCGACAGCTCCTACGAGCAGTACTTC.

Concerning this clone itself: Lacking the conserved final phenylalanine or tryptophan, this CDR3 likely reflects a read error. The limits of the CDR3 on the DNA are not certain, so only TCRdb's listed CDR3 is given. The rearrangement uses TRBV18 and TRBJ2-7; TRBD1, the table's D call, was not compared with the DNA. The CDR3 has 9 residues if both end residues are counted. Germline V gene data show CDR1 as KGHSH and CDR2 as LQKENI. The CDR3 protein is CASSPGSRD.

The chain is built from TRBV27 and TRBJ2-1; perhaps TRBD1 as D (6 bases). Germline CDR1 reads MNHEY; CDR2 reads SMNVEV (reference sequence). The V and J ends lost 0 bases and 1 base respectively, with 7 bases between them. This CDR3 contains 15 residues. CDR3 coding DNA: TGTGCCAGCAGTTTATCGGGGGCGTCCTACAATGAGCAGTTCTTC. Translated, it gives CASSLSGASYNEQFF.

In DNA, the CDR3 is TGCGCCAGCAGCGAACCCATCCGGGACCCAAAGGGTGAGCAGTTCTTC. Translated: CASSEPIRDPKGEQFF. The rearrangement uses TRBV10-2 and TRBJ2-1; either TRBD1 or TRBD2 may supply D (5 bases each). Deletions cut 6 bases from V and 9 bases from J, with 24 bases between. From germline, CDR1 is WSHSY and CDR2 SAAADI. The CDR3 has 16 residues.

The V gene is TRBV9, the J gene TRBJ1-4, with D possibly matching TRBD1 (5 bases). Germline lookup yields CDR1 SGDLS and CDR2 YYNGEE. This CDR3 comprises 15 residues. Between the trimmed V and J ends, which lost 3 bases and 3 bases, there was a span of 12 bases. The DNA of the CDR3 is TGTGCCAGCAGCGCCTACGACAGTTCTAATGAAAAACTGTTTTTT. It encodes CASSAYDSSNEKLFF. Drawing the rest from reference TRBV9 and TRBJ1-4, the complete variable domain is DSGVTQTPKHLITATGQRVTLRCSPRSGDLSVYWYQQSLDQGLQFLIQYYNGEERAKGNILERFSAQQFPDLHSELNLSSLELGDSALYFCASSAYDSSNEKLFFGSGTQLSVL.

This clone was seen more than once but under ten times. The chain links TRBV30 to TRBJ1-2; D unclear. Germline-derived CDR1 and CDR2 are GTSNPN and SVGIG (reference sequence). Trimming removed 5 bases from V and 2 bases from J, with 3 bases in between. CDR3 length: 10 residues. The CDR3 loop is CAWLNYGYTF. CDR3 sequence (DNA): TGTGCCTGGTTAAACTATGGCTACACCTTC.

The chain is built from TRBV9 and TRBJ2-7; 7 nucleotides agree with TRBD2. V dropped 4 bases and J dropped 0; count of bases not matched to a gene: 10. From germline, CDR1 is SGDLS and CDR2 YYNGEE. This CDR3 region has 16 residues. CDR3 in DNA: TGTGCCAGCAGCCCCTCGGCAGGCGGGGGCTCCTACGAGCAGTACTTC. Its translation: CASSPSAGGGSYEQYF.

The chain joins TRBV2 to TRBJ2-1, with TRBD2 matching over 8 bases. Germline CDR1 reads SNHLY; CDR2 reads FYNNEI. Trimming removed 5 bases from V and 8 bases from J; junction bases left unmatched: 11. The CDR3 consists of 15 residues. CDR3 in DNA: TGTGCCAGCAGTTCTCCTACAGCGGGAGTGGATGAGCAGTTCTTC. It encodes CASSSPTAGVDEQFF.

The chain recombines TRBV4-1 with TRBJ2-5, with 12 bases lining up with TRBD2. The V segment lost 0 bases and the J segment 4 bases; nucleotides outside the gene matches: 3. The CDR3 consists of 16 residues. Germline loops: CDR1 MGHRA, CDR2 YSYEKL. CDR3 in DNA: TGCGCCAGCAGCCAAGAGCCTAGCGGGAGGGGAGAGACCCAGTACTTC. Protein sequence: CASSQEPSGRGETQYF.

The rearrangement uses TRBV5-4 and TRBJ2-1, with TRBD1 matching 7 bases. This CDR3 comprises 13 residues. After removal of 7 bases from V and 3 bases from J, the junction contained 4 bases not matched to a gene. Germline V gene data show CDR1 as SGHNT and CDR2 as YYREEE (reference sequence). The CDR3 DNA is TGTGCCAGCCGAAGGGACAGCTACAATGAGCAGTTCTTC. This sequence encodes CASRRDSYNEQFF.

The chain employs TRBV19 and TRBJ1-1; D gene ambiguous. This CDR3 is 13 amino acids long. CDR1 LNHDA and CDR2 SQIVND come from the germline V gene (reference sequence). Trimming removed 2 bases from V and 10 bases from J, with 14 bases in between. The CDR3 region is CASSISTAWGAFF. In DNA form, the CDR3 reads TGTGCCAGTAGTATATCTACGGCCTGGGGAGCTTTCTTT.

This chain uses TRBV5-8 with TRBJ2-6; no firm D call. The CDR3 contains 15 residues. Per the germline V gene, CDR1 is SGHTS and CDR2 is YDEGEE. Trimming took off 2 bases at V and 0 bases at J, with 6 bases between the two ends. CDR3: CASSLLDSGANVLTF. DNA for the CDR3: TGTGCCAGCAGCTTATTAGACTCTGGGGCCAACGTCCTGACTTTC.

CDR3 in amino acids: CASSAGEGLAYEQYF. CDR3 coding DNA: TGTGCCAGCAGCGCAGGGGAGGGGTTGGCCTACGAGCAGTACTTC. The chain couples TRBV11-3 to TRBJ2-7; tentative D call: TRBD2 (7 bases). The CDR3 loop spans 15 amino acids. In germline, CDR1 is SGHNT, CDR2 YENEEA. Deletions cut 5 bases from V and 2 bases from J, with 16 bases between.

The table lists this clone with a few counts. The rearrangement joins TRBV7-2 to TRBJ2-1; D may be TRBD2 (6 bases). Trimming cost V 1 base and J 9 bases, with 10 bases left between them. CDR1 and CDR2 (germline): SGHTA, FQGNSA. The CDR3 runs 13 residues. In DNA form, the CDR3 reads TGTGCCAGCAGCTTAGGTAGCGGCCCTGAGCAGTTCTTC. Translated, it gives CASSLGSGPEQFF.